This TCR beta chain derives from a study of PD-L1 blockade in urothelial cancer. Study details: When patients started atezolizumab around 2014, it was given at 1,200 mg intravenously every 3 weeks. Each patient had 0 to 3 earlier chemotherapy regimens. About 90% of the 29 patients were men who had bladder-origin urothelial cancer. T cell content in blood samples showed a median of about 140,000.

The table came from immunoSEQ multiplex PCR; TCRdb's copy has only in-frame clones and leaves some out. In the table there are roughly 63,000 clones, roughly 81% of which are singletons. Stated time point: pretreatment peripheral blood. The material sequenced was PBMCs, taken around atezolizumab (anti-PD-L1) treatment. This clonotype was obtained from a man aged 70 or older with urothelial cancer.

CDR3 region: CASSPNGGTEAFF. The CDR3 DNA reads TGTGCCAGCTCACCAAACGGCGGCACTGAAGCTTTCTTT. The genes are TRBV18 and TRBJ1-1; no reliable D call. CDR1 is KGHSH and CDR2 is LQKENI in the germline V gene. Trimming cost V 2 bases and J 4 bases, with 8 bases left between them. There are 13 residues in the CDR3.